This is a list of T cell receptor beta chains from one sample in a study of blood T cell repertoires in COVID-19. Measured with immunoSEQ multiplex PCR; TCRdb has only the in-frame clones, and not every one. Of about 110,000 clones in the sample, roughly 80% are singletons; the top ten hold about 4.5%. Sequenced input: peripheral blood. The receptors were sampled from a human donor in a cohort sampled during active or convalescent COVID-19. Each CDR3 is given with its conserved first and last residue. The order of the fields is V gene, clone size, D gene, J gene, CDR3 length, CDR3 DNA, CDR3 protein. A D gene is named only where the DNA matches it firmly. Some rows mark clone size as missing; the rest say once, few, many or name a class of expanded clone.

>TRBV18|NA|NA|TRBJ2-7|13
TGTGCCAGCTCACCTACTACTTCCTACGAGCAGTACTTC
CASSPTTSYEQYF
>TRBV5-6|NA|NA|TRBJ2-3|13
TGTGCCAGCAGCGCGGGATCCGGGGATACGCAGTATTTT
CASSAGSGDTQYF
>TRBV6-2/TRBV6-3|NA|NA|TRBJ2-3|16
TGTGCCAGCAGTTACGGGACTCCAAAAGGGCCCGATACGCAGTATTTT
CASSYGTPKGPDTQYF
>TRBV5-1|NA|TRBD2|TRBJ2-5|16
TGCGCCAGCAGCTTGGGTAGGGGCGGGAGGCAAGAGACCCAGTACTTC
CASSLGRGGRQETQYF
>TRBV7-2|NA|TRBD2|TRBJ2-7|17
TGTGCCAGCAGCTTTTTCCGTACTAGCGGTACCCCCTACGAGCAGTACTTC
CASSFFRTSGTPYEQYF
>TRBV7-2|NA|TRBD1|TRBJ2-6|17
TGTGCCAGCAGCTTAGGGACAGGGACCTCTGGGGCCAACGTCCTGACTTTC
CASSLGTGTSGANVLTF
>TRBV19|many|TRBD1|TRBJ1-5|15
TGTGCCAGTATTAGTATGGGACAGAGCAATCAGCCCCAGCATTTT
CASISMGQSNQPQHF
>TRBV16|many|TRBD1|TRBJ2-7|17
TGTGCCAGCAGCCTTACCCTTCGGGACAGGGGGCTCTACGAGCAGTACTTC
CASSLTLRDRGLYEQYF
>TRBV7-2|NA|TRBD2|TRBJ2-7|14
TGTGCCAGCAGCTTTGGCGGGGAGGGATACGAGCAGTACTTC
CASSFGGEGYEQYF
>TRBV6-2/TRBV6-3|few|TRBD1|TRBJ2-1|18
TGTGCCAGCAGTACCGGGACAGGGTCAATCAGCTCCTACAATGAGCAGTTCTTC
CASSTGTGSISSYNEQFF
>TRBV19|NA|TRBD1|TRBJ2-3|15
TGTGCCAGTACCCAGGACAGGGTGAGCGGTGATACGCAGTATTTT
CASTQDRVSGDTQYF
>TRBV3-1/TRBV3-2|few|TRBD1|TRBJ2-7|13
TGTGCCAGCAGAAGGACAGGGGGATACGAGCAGTACTTC
CASRRTGGYEQYF
>TRBV7-2|NA|TRBD2|TRBJ2-5|17
TGTGCCAGCAGCTTAGCCCCAGCGGGGGGGCACCAAGAGACCCAGTACTTC
CASSLAPAGGHQETQYF
>TRBV2|NA|NA|TRBJ2-1|15
TGTGCCAGCAGTGAACTAGCAAGATCCTACAATGAGCAGTTCTTC
CASSELARSYNEQFF
>TRBV5-1|NA|TRBD1|TRBJ2-7|14
TGCGCCAGTCGGACAGGTGGTAACTCCTACGAGCAGTACTTC
CASRTGGNSYEQYF
>TRBV19|NA|TRBD1|TRBJ2-2|15
TGTGCCAGTAGTCAGGGACAGGGGTACACCGGGGAGCTGTTTTTT
CASSQGQGYTGELFF
>TRBV10-3|NA|NA|TRBJ2-7|15
TGTGCCATCAGTGAAGGGGGGGGGACCTCCTACGAGCAGTACTTC
CAISEGGGTSYEQYF
>TRBV19|NA|NA|TRBJ2-3|15
TGTGCCAGTAGTATAGACCATCAAACAGTGTCAACGCAGTATTTT
CASSIDHQTVSTQYF
>TRBV5-4|NA|NA|TRBJ1-1|13
TGTGCCAGCAGCTTGGCCAGGAACACTGAAGCTTTCTTT
CASSLARNTEAFF
>TRBV3-1/TRBV3-2|once|TRBD2|TRBJ2-3|18
TGTGCCAGCAGCCTGGGACTAGCGGGGGCCGCTAGCACAGATACGCAGTATTTT
CASSLGLAGAASTDTQYF
>TRBV6-2/TRBV6-3|NA|NA|TRBJ2-6|16
TGTGCCAGCAGTAAAATAACGGGGGTAGGGGCCAACGTCCTGACTTTC
CASSKITGVGANVLTF
>TRBV7-2|once|TRBD1|TRBJ1-1|16
TGTGCCAGCAGCTCCCGGGACAGCCGCCTTAACACTGAAGCTTTCTTT
CASSSRDSRLNTEAFF
>TRBV3-1/TRBV3-2|NA|NA|TRBJ1-1|14
TGTGCCAGCAGCCCTCTTAACAGAAACACTGAAGCTTTCTTT
CASSPLNRNTEAFF
>TRBV19|NA|TRBD1|TRBJ1-3|16
TGTGCCAGTAGTAGACCGGGACAGGGCAGAGGAAACACCATATATTTT
CASSRPGQGRGNTIYF
>TRBV7-9|few|TRBD2|TRBJ2-1|15
TGTGCCAGCCTGAGGGGGGGACTAGCTTCCAATGAGCAGTTCTTC
CASLRGGLASNEQFF
>TRBV5-1|NA|TRBD1|TRBJ2-7|15
TGCGCCAGCAGCTTGGATGGGACAGGGAACTACGAGCAGTACTTC
CASSLDGTGNYEQYF
>TRBV7-2|NA|TRBD2|TRBJ2-7|15
TGTGCCAGCAGCTTAGGATCGGGACTAGCGGGAGACGCTCACTTC
CASSLGSGLAGDAHF
>TRBV11-1|few|NA|TRBJ2-5|13
TGTGCCAGCAGCTTACAGTCCCAAGAGACCCAGTACTTC
CASSLQSQETQYF
>TRBV29-1|NA|TRBD1|TRBJ1-2|13
TGCAGCACGGGACAGGGGCTTAACTATGGCTACACCTTC
CSTGQGLNYGYTF
>TRBV5-6|NA|NA|TRBJ2-7|15
TGTGCCAGCAGCTTGTTCCAGCGGGCCCCCTACGAGCAGTACTTC
CASSLFQRAPYEQYF
>TRBV7-6|once|NA|TRBJ2-7|14
TGTGCCAGCAGCTTTGGCGGAAGCTCCTACGAGCAGTACTTC
CASSFGGSSYEQYF
>TRBV20-1|NA|NA|TRBJ2-5|9
TGCAGTGTAAAAGAGACCCAGTACTTC
CSVKETQYF